This T cell receptor (beta chain) is from a study of shared clonotypes between healthy human individuals (dated by TCRdb to about 2020). As for the study more broadly: The cohort comprised a couple of women and a few men aged 18 to 49 years. For each donor, three plates each were used for CD4 naive and CD4 memory, two plates were used for CD8 naive, and one plate was used for CD8 memory. The study deeply sequenced blood TCR repertoires of about 5 healthy adults to estimate repertoire size and the extent of clonotype sharing between individuals. Libraries were prepared and TCR repertoires were sequenced by different laboratories using diverse techniques, in order to increase sequencing depth and limit assay-specific biases. Leukapheresis yielded between about 0.85 and 10 billion PBMCs per donor.

Healthy HIV-negative adults with no recently reported acute infections or vaccinations were included as donors. Every donor was a Caucasian adult residing in Nashville, Tennessee, USA. CD4+ T cells were enriched by magnetic negative selection, after which naive cells were positively selected on CD45RA and the negative fraction was taken as the memory subset. After blood collection by leukapheresis, PBMCs were isolated using Ficoll-Histopaque density gradient centrifugation and then cryopreserved in the vapor phase of liquid nitrogen. Analytical flow cytometry was used to check the purity and quantity of each magnetically sorted T cell population. From each sorted fraction, genomic DNA was isolated and quantified by UV absorbance on a Nanodrop 2000c. On this clone itself: Its cognate antigen has yet to be identified. No much larger clone exists at a distance of one base, and base qualities are not known.

Summary of the overall study and its limitations: Only blood was sampled, and tissue TCR repertoires likely differ from those in blood. Compared with non-shared clonotypes, the clonotypes found in all four sorted-subset donors had higher generation probabilities. Incomplete sequencing was indicated by rarefaction of sorted-subset datasets, despite the large sequencing depth. Based on pairwise subsampling, the degree of clonotype sharing among donors was expected to be affected by sequencing depth. Naive subsets generally had larger estimated clonotype richness than memory subsets. When a handful of donors were compared, the shared fraction of clonotypes was about 5.5% for naive CD4, roughly 3.3% for naive CD8, about 2.5% for memory CD4, and roughly 0.4% for memory CD8. Because the study included only a small number of donors, the genetic and exposure-history diversity represented was limited.

Using the deep immunoSEQ assay, multiplex PCR amplified TCR CDR3 regions from genomic DNA. Genomic DNA extracted from each cell subset was distributed evenly over all wells of several immunoSEQ 96-well plates, and each plate served as one replicate. For sorted subsets, each replicate PCR was loaded with approximately 190 ng genomic DNA, equivalent to 25,000 to 30,000 T cell genomes. Purified libraries were quantified with a Qubit 3.0 fluorometer, sized on a Bioanalyzer 2100, and re-quantified with the KAPA Library Quantification kit. A separate single-read 150-cycle Illumina NextSeq 550 flow cell was used to sequence each immunoSEQ 96-well plate. In the authors' own workflow: Because the immunoSEQ output held only junctional sequences and lacked quality scores, the filtering could not match the filtering applied to full-length reads. Sequences were annotated with PyIR, a Python wrapper for IgBLAST v1.9, and V/J genes and CDR3 were assigned using IMGT germline references. Reads were filtered out if the reads had weak V/J assignments (E-value above 1e-6), no CDR3, stop codons, out-of-frame junctions, or ambiguous translated residues. A V3J clonotype was defined by an identical inferred V gene, J gene, and CDR3 amino acid sequence. Percentage overlap between repertoires was calculated by dividing the number of shared unique clonotypes by the size of the smaller repertoire. Three approaches were used to assess repertoire richness: RTK rarefaction, the Chao1 estimator, and Recon v2.1 estimates of unobserved clonotypes. OLGA was used to compute generation probabilities for all TCRbeta clonotypes that the gDNA method yielded from a few donors. The source is immuneACCESS, and TCRdb retained only in-frame sequences with V and J called. Part of the clones is not carried over; for the studies checked, unresolved V genes explain less than half of this, and the remainder is unexplained. The V and J calls and clone size come from that table; D and trimming were worked out from the DNA. The sample contains approximately 2,000,000 clones, less than 95% of them found a single time. The ten largest clones take up around 0.4% of the sample.

For this chain, trimming is 5 bases at the V end and 2 bases at the J end, and the number of junction bases without a gene match is 4. Its CDR3 holds 16 amino acids, cysteine through phenylalanine. Of the read, only the CDR3 DNA is kept; its 48 bases are in frame from base 1. CDR1 and CDR2 were assigned from the germline V gene as SGHTA and FQGTGA. Sequencing input: naive CD4+ T cells from PBMCs. Reading the label with the study, this specimen's cell subset or site is: CD45RA+ positively selected. The TCR sequence derives from a man between 18 and 29 years old in good health. Some clones in this sample may be carry-over from other donors' samples. The rearrangement joined TRBV7-3 to TRBJ2-3; 13 central bases correspond to TRBD2. The CDR3 region reads CASSQLAGGPTDTQYF. The nucleotide sequence is given as TGTGCCAGCAGCCAACTAGCGGGAGGGCCCACAGATACGCAGTATTTT.